Shown below are 21 T cell receptor beta chains from a single sample sequenced in a study of blood T cell repertoires in COVID-19. Libraries were prepared by immunoSEQ multiplex PCR; TCRdb keeps only in-frame clonotypes and omits some of them. The sample yields some 210,000 clones, 81% seen once. The sample taken for sequencing was PBMCs or T cells enriched from blood (not recorded which). Receptors were obtained from a woman in her forties or fifties with acute COVID-19.

The CDR3: CAISISGQGYNEQFF. CDR3 bases: TGTGCCATCAGTATCTCGGGACAGGGATACAATGAGCAGTTCTTC. V usage is TRBV10-3 and J usage is TRBJ2-1; 9 bases fit TRBD1. This CDR3 is 15 amino acids long. Germline V gene sequence: CDR1 ENHRY, CDR2 SYGVKD. Trimming took 5 bases from V and 4 from J; bases not matched to a gene: 6.

The rearrangement uses TRBV6-1 and TRBJ1-1, with D possibly matching TRBD1 (5 bases). Germline CDR1 MNHNS, CDR2 SASEGT. The CDR3 is 12 residues long. V lost 10 bases, J lost 0 bases, and 9 bases lay in between. This chain's CDR3 is CAIRGVNTEAFF. The DNA for the CDR3 is TGTGCCATCAGAGGGGTGAACACTGAAGCTTTCTTT.

J is TRBJ1-6 and V is TRBV6-5; no reliable D call. This CDR3 is 16 amino acids long. Germline V CDR1 and CDR2: MNHEY, SVGAGI. The V and J ends lost 0 bases and 2 bases respectively, with 8 bases between them. In DNA form, the CDR3 reads TGTGCCAGCAGTTACTCGAAGTGGCCCTATAATTCACCCCTCCACTTT. This translates into CASSYSKWPYNSPLHF.

The V and J genes are TRBV7-2 and TRBJ1-2; 7 nucleotides align to TRBD1. After removal of 6 bases from V and 5 bases from J, the junction contained 9 bases not matched to a gene. This CDR3 region has 14 residues. Germline loops: CDR1 SGHTA, CDR2 FQGNSA. The CDR3 DNA sequence: TGTGCCAGCAGTGCCGCCGGGACAGAATATGGCTACACCTTC. This translates into CASSAAGTEYGYTF.

The V call is TRBV3-1 (or the pseudogene TRBV3-2), the J call TRBJ2-3; 7 nucleotides align to TRBD1. The CDR3 loop spans 15 amino acids. Per the germline V gene, CDR1 is LGHDT and CDR2 is YNNKEL (reference sequence). V lost 1 base, J lost 7 bases, and 8 bases stayed unmatched. The CDR3 nucleotides read TGTGCCAGCAGCCAAGGGCAGGGGGTAAAAAATACGCAGTATTTT. Encoded protein: CASSQGQGVKNTQYF.

V gene TRBV28 combines with J gene TRBJ2-1, with 8 positions matching TRBD1. Looked up from germline, CDR1 is MDHEN and CDR2 is SYDVKM. V trimming: 11 bases; J trimming: 2 bases; junction bases outside the gene matches: 2. The CDR3 loop spans 12 amino acids. The CDR3 DNA follows: TGTGCCGGACAGGGCACCTACAATGAGCAGTTCTTC. Amino acid sequence: CAGQGTYNEQFF.

This clone appeared once. This sequence joins TRBV18 and TRBJ2-7; TRBD1 matches at 7 bases. Trimming took 5 bases from V and 6 from J; bases not matched to a gene: 4. Germline-derived CDR1 and CDR2 are KGHSH and LQKENI. The CDR3 is 12 amino acids. The CDR3 coding sequence is TGTGCCAGCTCAGAGACAGGGCGCGAGCAGTACTTC. It specifies CASSETGREQYF.

The chain couples TRBV2 to TRBJ2-2; the D gene is possibly TRBD1 (6 bases). Germline assignment: CDR1 SNHLY and CDR2 FYNNEI. V was shortened by 6 bases and J by 7 bases, with 12 bases between the two germline ends. CDR3 length: 13 amino acids. Written as DNA, the CDR3 is TGTGCCAGCAGCTGGCCAGGGGTCGGGGAGCTGTTTTTT. It yields the protein CASSWPGVGELFF.

The chain is built from TRBV6-5 and TRBJ1-1; D is unclear. Germline V gene lookup returns CDR1 MNHEY and CDR2 SVGAGI. Trimming left V 7 bases short and J 1 base short, with 16 bases between. The CDR3 is 15 residues long. The DNA for the CDR3 is TGTGCCAGCACCCACGTTTCAGAGGCGAACACTGAAGCTTTCTTT. It is translated as CASTHVSEANTEAFF.

This chain joins TRBV20-1 and TRBJ2-7, with a possible D match to TRBD1 (5 bases). The V end lost 6 bases, the J end lost 6 bases, and 12 bases lay between the germline ends. Germline V CDR1 and CDR2: DFQATT, SNEGSKA (reference sequence). CDR3 length: 11 amino acids. In nucleotides, the CDR3 is TGCAGTGCCCCGGACACCCCCGAGCAGTACTTC. Protein product: CSAPDTPEQYF.

The J gene is TRBJ2-2, the V gene TRBV18, with D maybe TRBD1 (5 bases). The CDR3 has 15 amino acids. V was shortened by 3 bases and J by 8 bases, with 16 bases between the two germline ends. CDR1 and CDR2 from the germline V gene are KGHSH and LQKENI. The chain's CDR3 is CASSPSQGGKGELFF. CDR3 nucleotide sequence: TGTGCCAGCTCACCGTCGCAGGGTGGAAAGGGGGAGCTGTTTTTT.

Only one count was recorded for this clone. This chain joins TRBV19 and TRBJ2-5, with D tentatively TRBD1 (6 bases). This CDR3 contains 13 residues. Per germline, CDR1 LNHDA and CDR2 SQIVND (reference sequence). Deletions cut 5 bases from V and 4 bases from J, with 11 bases between. Written as DNA, the CDR3 is TGTGCCAGTAGTGCGAGAGGGGGAGAGACCCAGTACTTC. Its translation: CASSARGGETQYF. Full variable domain (missing parts from reference TRBV19 and TRBJ2-5): DGGITQSPKYLFRKEGQNVTLSCEQNLNHDAMYWYRQDPGQGLRLIYYSQIVNDFQKGDIAEGYSVSREKKESFPLTVTSAQKNPTAFYLCASSARGGETQYFGPGTRLLVL.

The rearrangement uses TRBV6-2 or TRBV6-3 and TRBJ2-3; a possible D gene is TRBD1 (6 bases). V lost 7 bases and J 0 bases, leaving 17 bases between the germline ends. The germline CDR1 and CDR2 sequences are MNHEY and SVGEGT. This CDR3 comprises 16 residues. The CDR3 reads CASTPGVGQSTDTQYF. The CDR3 region has the DNA TGTGCCAGCACCCCCGGCGTTGGACAGAGCACAGATACGCAGTATTTT.

This clone showed up just a few times. At the DNA level, this CDR3 is encoded by other sequences in the same sample as well. The V gene is TRBV5-6, the J gene TRBJ1-5, with a weak D call TRBD1 (5 bases). V was shortened by 2 bases and J by 2 bases, with 8 bases between the two germline ends. The CDR3 extends over 14 amino acids. Germline values: CDR1 SGHDT, CDR2 YYEEEE. The CDR3: CASSFQGRNQPQHF. CDR3 in DNA: TGTGCCAGCAGCTTTCAGGGTCGCAATCAGCCCCAGCATTTT.

The chain links TRBV19 to TRBJ1-2; D unclear. This CDR3 region has 16 residues. Deletions cut 7 bases from V and 3 bases from J, with 21 bases between. Germline V gene lookup returns CDR1 LNHDA and CDR2 SQIVND (reference sequence). In DNA form, the CDR3 reads TGTGCCAGTATCCCGGGGTACAGCCTCCGGGACTATGGCTACACCTTC. Protein: CASIPGYSLRDYGYTF.

V gene TRBV11-3 combines with J gene TRBJ2-2; D ambiguous. Trimming took 0 bases from V and 7 from J, leaving 6 bases between them. From germline, CDR1 is SGHNT and CDR2 YENEEA. This CDR3 has 13 residues. DNA of the CDR3: TGTGCCAGCAGCTTAGACCTAGACGGGGAGCTGTTTTTT. It yields the protein CASSLDLDGELFF.

J is TRBJ2-2 and V is TRBV19; D is possibly TRBD1 (6 bases). The length of the CDR3 is 14 residues. V shed 8 bases and J shed 2 bases, with 12 bases lying between them. From germline, CDR1 is LNHDA and CDR2 SQIVND (reference sequence). CDR3 sequence reads: CASFRGTNTGELFF. The CDR3 coding sequence is TGTGCCAGTTTCAGGGGTACCAACACCGGGGAGCTGTTTTTT.

The CDR3 region has the DNA TGTGCCAGCAGCTCGTCTTGGTCGGGAGGTTGGGATACGCAGTATTTT. It encodes CASSSSWSGGWDTQYF. J is TRBJ2-3 and V is TRBV7-3, with 7 bases that match TRBD2. Germline CDR1 is SGHTA and CDR2 is FQGTGA. CDR3 length: 16 amino acids. V lost 4 bases to trimming and J lost 6 bases; unmatched junction nucleotides: 13.

This sequence joins TRBV6-2 or TRBV6-3 and TRBJ2-3; perhaps TRBD1 as D (6 bases). The CDR3 sequence is 15 residues long. Germline V gene data show CDR1 as MNHEY and CDR2 as SVGEGT. Trimming stripped 2 bases from V and 4 bases from J, with 13 bases between. The CDR3 DNA sequence: TGTGCCAGCAGTTACAACAGGGAATCGGCAGATACGCAGTATTTT. It codes for CASSYNRESADTQYF.

This clone came up many times. The V call is TRBV9, the J call TRBJ1-6, with 7 nucleotides matching TRBD1. Losses at the gene ends were 4 bases for V and 7 bases for J; bases not matched to a gene: 5. CDR3 size: 14 residues. In germline, CDR1 is SGDLS, CDR2 YYNGEE. The CDR3 loop is CASSPGGLNSPLHF. The CDR3 region has the DNA TGTGCCAGCAGCCCAGGGGGGTTAAATTCACCCCTCCACTTT.

This clone was counted at least ten times. This sample includes further DNA sequences coding for the same CDR3. The gene calls are TRBV28 and TRBJ1-5, with 7 bases matching TRBD1. Germline CDR1 is MDHEN and CDR2 is SYDVKM. CDR3 size: 14 residues. V dropped 5 bases and J dropped 2; count of bases not matched to a gene: 3. CDR3 in amino acids: CASSPGTGNQPQHF. CDR3 coding DNA: TGTGCCAGCAGTCCCGGGACAGGCAATCAGCCCCAGCATTTT. The variable domain in full, completed from reference TRBV28 and TRBJ1-5, reads DVKVTQSSRYLVKRTGEKVFLECVQDMDHENMFWYRQDPGLGLRLIYFSYDVKMKEKGDIPEGYSVSREKKERFSLILESASTNQTSMYLCASSPGTGNQPQHFGDGTRLSIL.